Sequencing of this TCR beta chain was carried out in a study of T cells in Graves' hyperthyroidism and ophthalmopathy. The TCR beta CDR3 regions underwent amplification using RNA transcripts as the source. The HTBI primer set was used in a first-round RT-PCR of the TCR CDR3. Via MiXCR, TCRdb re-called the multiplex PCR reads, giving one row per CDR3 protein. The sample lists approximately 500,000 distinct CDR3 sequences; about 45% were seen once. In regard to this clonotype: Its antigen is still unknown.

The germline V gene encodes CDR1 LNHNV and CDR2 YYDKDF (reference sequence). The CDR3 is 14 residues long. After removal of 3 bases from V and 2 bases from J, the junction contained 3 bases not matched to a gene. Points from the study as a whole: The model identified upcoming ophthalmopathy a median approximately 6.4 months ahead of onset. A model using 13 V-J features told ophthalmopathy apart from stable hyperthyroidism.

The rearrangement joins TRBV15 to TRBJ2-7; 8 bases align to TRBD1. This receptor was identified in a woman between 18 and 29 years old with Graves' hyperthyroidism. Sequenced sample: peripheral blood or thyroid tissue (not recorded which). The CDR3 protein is CATSSEGQAYEQYF. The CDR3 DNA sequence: TGTGCCACCAGCAGTGAGGGACAGGCCTACGAGCAGTACTTC. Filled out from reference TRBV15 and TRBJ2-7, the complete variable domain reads DAMVIQNPRYQVTQFGKPVTLSCSQTLNHNVMYWYQQKSSQAPKLLFHYYDKDFNNEADTPDNFQSRRPNTSFCFLDIRSPGLGDTAMYLCATSSEGQAYEQYFGPGTRLTVT.